Listed below are T cell receptor beta chains from one sample, sequenced in a study of CD8 T cells in Susac syndrome. MiXCR, applied by TCRdb to the immunoSEQ multiplex PCR reads, yields one record per CDR3 protein. The repertoire consists of approximately 150,000 distinct CDR3 sequences, with approximately 92% occurring once and the leading ten covering just over 0.13%. The sequenced material came from CD4+ T cells from PBMCs. These receptors were obtained from a human donor in good health. Each CDR3 is given with its conserved first and last residue. The order of the fields is J gene, V gene, D gene, clone size, CDR3 DNA, CDR3 protein. The D gene is left open where the match is weak. Size is omitted from some rows. Given values are once, few, many or a class for expanded clones.

>TRBJ2-1|TRBV30|-|once
TGTGCCTGGTACGACTACCCGGGGTCGGAGCAGTTCTTC
CAWYDYPGSEQFF
>TRBJ2-5|TRBV12-3/TRBV12-4|-|-
TGTGCCAGCAGCCCGATGGGGGAGACCCAGTACTTC
CASSPMGETQYF
>TRBJ1-2|TRBV18|-|-
TGTGCCAGCTCACCAGTAAACAGTAACGACTATGGCTACACCTTC
CASSPVNSNDYGYTF
>TRBJ1-2|TRBV10-3|-|once
TGTGCCATCAGTGGACAGAGTAACTATGGCTACACCTTC
CAISGQSNYGYTF
>TRBJ2-7|TRBV5-1|TRBD1|-
TGCGCCAGCAGCCCTGACAGGGACGAGCAGTACTTC
CASSPDRDEQYF
>TRBJ1-1|TRBV7-2|-|-
TGTGCCAGCAGCTTGATCCCCAGACTGAACACTGAAGCTTTCTTT
CASSLIPRLNTEAFF
>TRBJ1-1|TRBV10-3|-|once
TGTGCCATCAGCTCCACAGGGATCGACACTGAAGCTTTCTTT
CAISSTGIDTEAFF
>TRBJ1-1|TRBV23-1|TRBD1|-
TGCGCCAGCAGTCACTCTTTTAGGGGCAGGGGGGGGGATGACACTGAAGCTTTCTTT
CASSHSFRGRGGDDTEAFF
>TRBJ2-2|TRBV2|-|-
TGTGCCTCGGGGGTGGCCGGGGAGCTGTTTTTT
CASGVAGELFF
>TRBJ2-7|TRBV20-1|TRBD2|-
TGCAGTGCTAGATCTAGGACTAGCGGGGCTGGCTCCTACGAGCAGTACTTC
CSARSRTSGAGSYEQYF
>TRBJ1-6|TRBV3-1|-|-
TGTGCCAGCAGCCAAGATGGGTTAGGACTCGGGTGGTCACCCCTCCACTTT
CASSQDGLGLGWSPLHF
>TRBJ2-3|TRBV5-6|-|-
TGTGCCAGCAGGATCCGTAGCGGCACAGATACGCAGTATTTT
CASRIRSGTDTQYF
>TRBJ1-6|TRBV5-6|-|-
TGTGCCAGCAGTCAGACAGGTCTGAGCTCCTATAATTCACCCCTCCACTTT
CASSQTGLSSYNSPLHF
>TRBJ1-1|TRBV12-5|TRBD1|-
TGTGCTAGACATCGAGGGGGCTTAAAATACACTGAAGCTTTCTTT
CARHRGGLKYTEAFF
>TRBJ2-7|TRBV12-3/TRBV12-4|-|-
TGTGCCAGCAGCCGACAGGAAATCTACGAGCAGTACTTC
CASSRQEIYEQYF
>TRBJ1-1|TRBV19|-|-
TGTGCCAGTAGGCAGACGGGGGTCTTGAACACTGAAGCTTTCTTT
CASRQTGVLNTEAFF
>TRBJ1-5|TRBV19|-|-
TGTGCCAGTAGTATAGAGGGCCAGGGGAATCAGCCCCAGCATTTT
CASSIEGQGNQPQHF
>TRBJ2-3|TRBV4-2|TRBD2|-
TGTGCCAGCAGCCCGGGACTAGCGGACCATAGCGCAGATACGCAGTATTTT
CASSPGLADHSADTQYF
>TRBJ1-5|TRBV12-5|-|-
TGTGCTAGTTCCCCGGGGGGCAGCAATCAGCCCCAGCATTTT
CASSPGGSNQPQHF
>TRBJ2-2|TRBV7-2|-|-
TGTGCCAGCAGCTTAGCTGATCGCGGGGAGCTGTTTTTT
CASSLADRGELFF
>TRBJ1-1|TRBV18|TRBD1|-
TGTGCCAGCTCAATCAGACAGGGGGAGGGTGAAGCTTTCTTT
CASSIRQGEGEAFF
>TRBJ2-7|TRBV20-1|TRBD2|once
TGCAGTGCCAGGACTAGCGGGGGACTGATCTACGAGCAGTACTTC
CSARTSGGLIYEQYF
>TRBJ1-4|TRBV11-2|-|-
TGTGCCAGCAGCCCCGGATTCGCTAATGAAAAACTGTTTTTT
CASSPGFANEKLFF
>TRBJ2-6|TRBV19|-|-
TGTGCCAGTAAGGAGGACTCTGGGGCCAACGTCCTGACTTTC
CASKEDSGANVLTF
>TRBJ2-5|TRBV20-1|-|-
TGCAGTGGTCGCGAAGGGGGACAAGAGACCCAGTACTTC
CSGREGGQETQYF
>TRBJ2-3|TRBV29-1|-|once
TGCAGCGTTGAAGGGGCGGGCCTGGATACGCAGTATTTT
CSVEGAGLDTQYF
>TRBJ1-1|TRBV12-3/TRBV12-4|-|-
TGTGCCAGCAGTTTTCACAGGGTGGGGACTGAAGCTTTCTTT
CASSFHRVGTEAFF
>TRBJ2-5|TRBV18|-|-
TGTGCCAGCTCACCACGGGGGGCTCAAGAGACCCAGTACTTC
CASSPRGAQETQYF
>TRBJ1-2|TRBV5-6|-|once
TGTGCCAGCAACCTCGTAGGACAGAATATTATGAACTATGGCTACACCTTC
CASNLVGQNIMNYGYTF
>TRBJ2-1|TRBV5-4|TRBD2|-
TGTGCCAGCAGCTTCTCTAGCGGGGGGGCCGGTGAGCAGTTCTTC
CASSFSSGGAGEQFF
>TRBJ1-2|TRBV29-1|-|-
TGCAGCGTTGAAGGGGGCAGGGAGATGGGCTATGGCTACACCTTC
CSVEGGREMGYGYTF
>TRBJ2-1|TRBV7-3|TRBD2|-
TGTGCCAGCAGCTTAATAGCGGGGGCCTTCAATGAGCAGTTCTTC
CASSLIAGAFNEQFF
>TRBJ2-7|TRBV7-9|-|-
TGTGCCAGCAGCTTAAGGGCTGGCTCCTACGAGCAGTACTTC
CASSLRAGSYEQYF
>TRBJ2-5|TRBV5-1|-|-
TGCGCCAGCAGCCCTCAACCACCCCAAGAGACCCAGTACTTC
CASSPQPPQETQYF
>TRBJ1-5|TRBV12-3/TRBV12-4|-|-
TGTGCCAGCAGTTTACGGACAGACAGTAATCAGCCCCAGCATTTT
CASSLRTDSNQPQHF
>TRBJ2-5|TRBV4-1|TRBD1|-
TGCGCCAGCAGCCACCGATCTGGGACAGGCCAAGAGACCCAGTACTTC
CASSHRSGTGQETQYF
>TRBJ2-3|TRBV29-1|TRBD1|once
TGCAGCGCGAGACAGGGGGCAGGTGATACGCAGTATTTT
CSARQGAGDTQYF
>TRBJ1-2|TRBV20-1|-|-
TGCAGTGCCGAGGGGGCTAACTATGGCTACACCTTC
CSAEGANYGYTF
>TRBJ2-3|TRBV24-1|TRBD1|once
TGTGCCACCAGTGATCCGGCCCAGGGGGAAGATACGCAGTATTTT
CATSDPAQGEDTQYF
>TRBJ1-1|TRBV4-2|-|-
TGTGCCAGCAGCCAAGCCGTGGGGGTGAACACTGAAGCTTTCTTT
CASSQAVGVNTEAFF
>TRBJ2-4|TRBV20-1|TRBD1|-
TGCAGTGCGGAGGACAGGGTCGGAAACATTCAGTACTTC
CSAEDRVGNIQYF
>TRBJ2-2|TRBV21-1|-|-
TGTGCCAGCAGCAAGGCCCGAAACACCGGGGAGCTGTTTTTT
CASSKARNTGELFF
>TRBJ1-6|TRBV7-8|-|-
TGTGCCAGCAGTGGGAGACCCGGAGGAAATTCACCCCTCCACTTT
CASSGRPGGNSPLHF
>TRBJ2-3|TRBV20-1|TRBD1|once
TGCAGTGCCCCGAACAAGGGGGCGACAGGAGATACGCAGTATTTT
CSAPNKGATGDTQYF
>TRBJ1-1|TRBV5-1|-|-
TGCGCCAGCAGGCGGGCGGGGGCCATGAACACTGAAGCTTTCTTT
CASRRAGAMNTEAFF
>TRBJ1-2|TRBV6-5|-|-
TGTGCCAGCAGTGCAAATAGGGGCTATGGCTACACCTTC
CASSANRGYGYTF
>TRBJ1-3|TRBV7-2|-|-
TGTGCCAGCAGCTTAGGACGGATCTCTGGAAACACCATATATTTT
CASSLGRISGNTIYF
>TRBJ2-2|TRBV9|-|once
TGTGCCAGCAGCCCCTCTTCTTACACCGGGGAGCTGTTTTTT
CASSPSSYTGELFF
>TRBJ1-6|TRBV9|-|-
TGTGCCAGCAGCCCCCAGTCTACTAATTCACCCCTCCACTTT
CASSPQSTNSPLHF
>TRBJ2-6|TRBV12-3/TRBV12-4|-|-
TGTGCCAGCAGTTTGGCCAGGGGAGCTGGGGCCAACGTCCTGACTTTC
CASSLARGAGANVLTF
>TRBJ1-6|TRBV6-6|-|-
TGTGCCAGCAGCCGCCGAATTGGGGATTCACCCCTCCACTTT
CASSRRIGDSPLHF
>TRBJ2-7|TRBV18|-|-
TGTGCCAGCTCACCACCGGGGGGGACACTCTCATCCTACGAGCAGTACTTC
CASSPPGGTLSSYEQYF
>TRBJ2-7|TRBV7-2|TRBD2|-
TGTGCCAGCAGCTTAAGCCCCAGCGGGGACTCCTACGAGCAGTACTTC
CASSLSPSGDSYEQYF
>TRBJ2-5|TRBV7-9|-|once
TGTGCCAGCAGCCACCTTCTTGGGATAGGGGAGACCCAGTACTTC
CASSHLLGIGETQYF
>TRBJ2-7|TRBV7-8|-|-
TGTGCCAGCAGCTTAACCCAGGGGGGGCTCGAGCAGTACTTC
CASSLTQGGLEQYF